The clone carrying this TCR beta chain occurred a few times. The antigen is undetermined. Unexposed donor CD4+ T cells date from about 2011-2018, before the COVID-19 pandemic. The cells were cultured for roughly 11 days before CD4+ T cells were isolated. The entry originates in a study of CD4 T cells in relation to SARS-CoV-2 and coronaviruses. Across the whole study: PBMCs were cultured with antigen for over nine days before TCR beta sequencing.

TCRdb keeps only in-frame clones here, not all; method: immunoSEQ multiplex PCR. The sample has roughly 19,000 clones; less than 80% are singletons. Broader study findings: Around 60% of donors had memory CD4+ clonotypes crossrecognizing SARS-CoV-2 and common cold coronavirus spike. Crossreactivity was assessed only for spike protein, not other viral proteins. Samples before the pandemic and after infection were not matched within any donor.

V lost 11 bases and J 3 bases, leaving 14 bases between the germline ends. The CDR3 totals 13 residues. Germline-derived CDR1 and CDR2 are MNHEY and SMNVEV (reference sequence). This receptor was taken from a human donor in good health. The V gene is TRBV27, the J gene TRBJ1-5; D is perhaps TRBD1 (5 bases). Sequencing input: CD4+ T cells from PBMCs, cultured in vitro. CDR3 in amino acids: CASRFRDNQPQHF. In nucleotides, the CDR3 is TGTGCCTCGAGGTTCAGGGACAATCAGCCCCAGCATTTT.